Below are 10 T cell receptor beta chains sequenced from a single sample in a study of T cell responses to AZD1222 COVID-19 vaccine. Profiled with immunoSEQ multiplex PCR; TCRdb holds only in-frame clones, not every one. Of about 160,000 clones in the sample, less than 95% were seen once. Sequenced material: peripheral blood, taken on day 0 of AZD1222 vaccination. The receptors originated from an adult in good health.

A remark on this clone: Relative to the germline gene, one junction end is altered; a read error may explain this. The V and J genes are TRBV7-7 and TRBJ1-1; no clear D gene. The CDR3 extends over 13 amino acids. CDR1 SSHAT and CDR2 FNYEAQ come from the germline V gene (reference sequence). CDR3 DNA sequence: TGTGCTAGCAGCCTTTCATGGAGCACTGAAGCTTTCTTT. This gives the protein CASSLSWSTEAFF.

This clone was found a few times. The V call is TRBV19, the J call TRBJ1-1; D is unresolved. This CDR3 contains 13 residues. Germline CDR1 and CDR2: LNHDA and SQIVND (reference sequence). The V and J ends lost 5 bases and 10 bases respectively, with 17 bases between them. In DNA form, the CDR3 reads TGTGCCAGTAGTGCCTCAACTTGGATGGGAGCTTTCTTT. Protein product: CASSASTWMGAFF.

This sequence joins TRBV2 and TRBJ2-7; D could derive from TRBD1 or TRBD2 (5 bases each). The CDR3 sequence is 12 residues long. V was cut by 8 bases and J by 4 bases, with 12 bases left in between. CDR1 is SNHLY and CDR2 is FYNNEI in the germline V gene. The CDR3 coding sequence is TGTGCCAGCGGGACGGGATTTTACGAGCAGTACTTC. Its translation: CASGTGFYEQYF.

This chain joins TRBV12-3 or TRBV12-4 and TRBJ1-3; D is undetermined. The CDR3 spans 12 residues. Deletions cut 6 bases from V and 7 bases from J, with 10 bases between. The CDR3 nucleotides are TGTGCCAGCAGGGTGGGAGAGAACACCATATATTTT. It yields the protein CASRVGENTIYF.

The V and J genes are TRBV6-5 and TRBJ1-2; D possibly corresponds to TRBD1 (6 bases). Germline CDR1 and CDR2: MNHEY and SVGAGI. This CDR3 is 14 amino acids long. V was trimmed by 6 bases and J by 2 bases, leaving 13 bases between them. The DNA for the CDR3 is TGTGCCAGCAGCCGTTACAGGGAAAACTATGGCTACACCTTC. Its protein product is CASSRYRENYGYTF.

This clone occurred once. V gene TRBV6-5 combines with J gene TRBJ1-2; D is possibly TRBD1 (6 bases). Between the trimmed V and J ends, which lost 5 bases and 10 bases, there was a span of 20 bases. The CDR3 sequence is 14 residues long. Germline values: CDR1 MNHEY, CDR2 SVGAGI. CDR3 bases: TGTGCCAGCAGTCCGTTCCCGAAGGGGGGTAACTACACCTTC. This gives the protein CASSPFPKGGNYTF.

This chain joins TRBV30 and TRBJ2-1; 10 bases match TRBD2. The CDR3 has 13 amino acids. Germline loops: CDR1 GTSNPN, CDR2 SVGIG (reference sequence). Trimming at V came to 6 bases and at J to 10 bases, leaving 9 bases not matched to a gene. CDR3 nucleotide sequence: TGTGCCTGCTCATCCGCTAGCGGGAGAGAGCAGTTCTTC. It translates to CACSSASGREQFF.

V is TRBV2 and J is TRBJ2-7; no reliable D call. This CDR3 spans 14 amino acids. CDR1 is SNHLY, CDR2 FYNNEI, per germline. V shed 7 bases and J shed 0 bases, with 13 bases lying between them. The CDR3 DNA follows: TGTGCCAGCAAGGTGTCTAGTCCCTCCTACGAGCAGTACTTC. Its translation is CASKVSSPSYEQYF.

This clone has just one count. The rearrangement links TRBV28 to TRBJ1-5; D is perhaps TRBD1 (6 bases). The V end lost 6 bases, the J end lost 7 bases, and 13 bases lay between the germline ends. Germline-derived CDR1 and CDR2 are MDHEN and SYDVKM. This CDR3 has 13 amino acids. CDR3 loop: CASSGTPEQPQHF. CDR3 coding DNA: TGTGCCAGCAGCGGGACACCAGAACAGCCCCAGCATTTT.

CDR3 protein: CASRGTARGETQYF. The CDR3 DNA reads as TGTGCCAGTAGGGGAACAGCGAGGGGAGAGACCCAGTACTTC. J is TRBJ2-5 and V is TRBV19; the D call may be TRBD1 or TRBD2 (5 bases each). This CDR3 spans 14 amino acids. The germline V and J ends were trimmed by 6 bases and 4 bases, with 15 bases remaining between them. Per germline, CDR1 LNHDA and CDR2 SQIVND (reference sequence).